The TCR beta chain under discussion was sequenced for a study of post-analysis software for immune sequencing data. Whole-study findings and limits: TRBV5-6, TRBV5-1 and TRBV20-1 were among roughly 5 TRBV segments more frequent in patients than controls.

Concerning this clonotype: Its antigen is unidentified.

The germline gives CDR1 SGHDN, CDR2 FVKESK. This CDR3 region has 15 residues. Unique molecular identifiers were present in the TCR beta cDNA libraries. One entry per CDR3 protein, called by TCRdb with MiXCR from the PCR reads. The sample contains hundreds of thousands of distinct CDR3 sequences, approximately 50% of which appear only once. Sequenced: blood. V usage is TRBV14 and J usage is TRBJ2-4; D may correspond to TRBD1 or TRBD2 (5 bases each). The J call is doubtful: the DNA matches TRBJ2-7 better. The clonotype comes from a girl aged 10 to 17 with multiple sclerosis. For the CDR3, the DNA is TGTGCCAGCAGCCAAGAAGGCTTCCGGGGCGGCGAGCAGTACTTC. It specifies CASSQEGFRGGEQYF.